This T cell receptor beta chain stems from a study of lymphopenia after photon versus proton radiotherapy (dated by TCRdb to between 2019 and 2020). The study in broad terms: The study compared the immunological effects of photon versus proton radiation therapy in patients with gastrointestinal tumors who developed high-grade lymphopenia. The roughly 18 patients in the cohort had gastrointestinal tumors, were treated with either photon or proton therapy, and subsequently developed lymphopenia. The goal of the study was to describe how the two radiation modalities differ in their effects on the immune system.

The germline V end is reduced by 2 bases and the J end by 4 bases; junction bases left unmatched: 4. The CDR3 starts with the cysteine, ends with the phenylalanine, and has 14 residues. The entry retains the CDR3 DNA only, 42 bases that are in frame from base 1. For CDR1 and CDR2, the germline V gene (reference sequence) lists LNHDA and SQIVND. Note on this clone: The antigen it recognizes is unknown. Base qualities are not at hand, and no much larger clone is one base apart.

Overall study results and their limits: Across the cohort, an inverse correlation was found between a larger post-nadir drop in TCR diversity and overall survival time among patients who died. Relative stability during treatment was observed in proton-treated patients, whereas loss of naive T cells and TCR diversity and gain of effector/memory populations were observed in photon-treated patients. After the lymphocyte count nadir, repertoires from photon-treated patients showed oligoclonal expansion, particularly of CD8+ Temra cells, and this expansion drove the decline in diversity. The authors looked at the survival association only in patients who died, and they framed better survival with proton therapy as a possibility rather than a demonstrated result.

The receptor library was made with the immunoSEQ multiplex PCR assay. Deep sequencing of rearranged TCR beta loci, alongside multiparametric flow cytometry, was used to profile T cell repertoires. TCRdb stores this immuneACCESS table with in-frame sequences only. Part of the clones is absent; in the studies checked, under half of the shortfall reflects unresolved V genes, and no reason is known for the rest. The sample table holds 65,000 to 85,000 clones, of which roughly 92% were seen once. About 2% of the sample is taken by the ten largest. The chain is encoded by TRBV19 joined to TRBJ2-7; 8 central nucleotides agree with TRBD1. The TCR was taken from a middle-aged woman with cholangiocarcinoma. The specimen comprised peripheral blood, sampled from a patient treated with photon-based radiotherapy. In nucleotide form, the sequence is TGTGCCAGTAGTATAACAGGGGGTGGGTACGAGCAGTACTTC. It translates to CASSITGGGYEQYF.